This T cell receptor beta chain was identified in a study of CD8+CD57+ T cells in acquired aplastic anemia listed by TCRdb under 2018. With regard to the full study: Extracted DNA from sorted CD4+ and CD8+ cells averaged approximately 3 ug, ranging from roughly 0.17 to 30 ug. CD8+CD57+ expansion was defined as frequency above the mean frequency observed in healthy subjects. Beyond this particular receptor, the publication reports: No significant difference in CD8+ Simpson's diversity was found between patients and healthy controls (P=0.060). Fewer than 30 CD8+ CDR3 sequences were found in both patients and controls but appeared to be highly expressed in patients and within the immunodominant clones of the patients.

Genomic DNA was used as template for profiling of TCR beta VDJ combinations and CDR3 sequences. An Illumina HiSeq 2000 was used for TCR repertoire sequencing. The original methods were these. TRBV/TRBJ rearrangement plots, CDR3 size and DJ length profiles, and Simpson's diversity index were used to assess repertoires. The most abundant DNA sequence in the deep sequencing data was taken as the immunodominant clone. CDR3 amino acid sequences were checked for sharing across subjects and were also compared against the VDJdb database and published repertoires. TCRdb trimmed public reads at Q25 via fastp, called clones via MiXCR and kept in-frame beta chains. Entries that share a CDR3 protein sequence are merged under the most common genes and DNA. TCRdb's processing, not the study's, gives the V and J calls here. Across this sample there are a few hundred thousand distinct CDR3 sequences, with around 50% seen only once. Just under 20% of the sample goes to the ten largest clones.

This clonotype has at least ten counts. No cognate antigen has been identified for it. Base qualities were left out, and no much larger clone turns up one base away. From cysteine to phenylalanine, the CDR3 is 14 amino acids long. The DNA shown is the 42-base CDR3, in frame from base 1. For CDR1 and CDR2, the germline V gene lists MNHEY and SVGAGI. Trimming removed 2 bases from V and 7 bases from J; the gene matches leave 6 bases unexplained. Flow cytometry had shown CD8+CD57+ cell expansion in the patients selected for sequencing. Every patient had severe acquired aplastic anemia, diagnosed using the International Study of Aplastic Anemia and Agranulocytosis and Camitta criteria. At the time blood was sampled, none of the patients had received any therapy. TCR repertoires of sorted CD4+ and CD8+ blood T cells from severe aplastic anemia patients and healthy subjects were deep-sequenced in the study. Patients were enrolled under clinicaltrials.gov protocols 00001620, 01623167, 00001397, 00071045, 00081523 and 00961064 in the USA. Ficoll-Paque density gradient centrifugation was used to isolate peripheral blood mononuclear cells. Before DNA extraction, CD4+ and CD8+ T cells were sorted by FACS or by magnetic beads.

The sequence joins TRBV6-5 to TRBJ2-7; TRBD1 matches 9 bases in the middle. This clonotype originated in a human donor with aplastic anemia. Sequencing input: sorted CD4+, CD8+, or CD8+CD57+ T cells (not recorded which) from PBMCs. The bases are TGTGCCAGCAGTTACCGGGACAGGGTCGGGGAGCAGTACTTC. Its translation reads: CASSYRDRVGEQYF.